One and the same sample provided the 17 T cell receptor beta chains below, sequenced in a study of response to subunit inactivated influenza vaccine. TCRdb reprocessed the RT-PCR reads with MiXCR, giving one entry per CDR3 protein. The table includes a few hundred thousand distinct CDR3 sequences, about 20% detected once. Source: PBMCs from blood, taken roughly 20 months after vaccination. All receptors come from a man in his fifties or sixties who received an inactivated influenza vaccine.

The rearrangement joins TRBV12-3 or TRBV12-4 to TRBJ2-3; 9 bases are a match to TRBD2. The CDR3 loop spans 15 amino acids. The trim removed 4 bases at V and 4 bases at J, leaving 6 bases unmatched. This CDR3 reads CASSSAGGRADTQYF. The CDR3, as DNA: TGTGCCAGCAGTTCCGCGGGGGGGCGAGCAGATACGCAGTATTTT.

There are a few counts of this clonotype. The chain joins TRBV4-3 to TRBJ2-2; D gene uncertain. Germline lookup yields CDR1 LGHNA and CDR2 YSLEER. CDR3 length: 17 amino acids. V lost 0 bases, J lost 0 bases, and 11 bases lay in between. The CDR3 protein is CASSQDRSLTNTGELFF. As DNA, the CDR3 is TGCGCCAGCAGCCAAGATCGATCCCTTACGAACACCGGGGAGCTGTTTTTT.

This clonotype was counted a few times. This rearrangement joins TRBV19 to TRBJ1-1; D is undetermined. V gave up 4 bases and J gave up 0 bases, with 15 bases separating them. The CDR3 is made up of 16 amino acids. Germline V CDR1 and CDR2: LNHDA, SQIVND (reference sequence). The DNA of the CDR3 is TGTGCCAGTAGTAGGTGGGAAAACACTTTGAACACTGAAGCTTTCTTT. It yields the protein CASSRWENTLNTEAFF.

This rearrangement joins TRBV10-3 to TRBJ2-1; 9 bases map to TRBD2. In germline, CDR1 is ENHRY, CDR2 SYGVKD. The trim removed 3 bases at V and 7 bases at J, leaving 13 bases unmatched. The CDR3 runs to 17 residues. CDR3 DNA: TGTGCCATCAGTGATTCCCCTATGGGGACTAGCAAGAATGAGCAGTTCTTC. Translating it yields CAISDSPMGTSKNEQFF.

This clonotype was counted a few times. The chain carries TRBV7-9 and TRBJ1-1; D gene ambiguous. Germline CDR1 is SEHNR and CDR2 is FQNEAQ (reference sequence). The CDR3 totals 16 residues. V was clipped by 4 bases and J by 1 base, with 16 bases between them. DNA for the CDR3: TGTGCCAGCAGCTATCGACCCCGTGAGGGGAACACTGAAGCTTTCTTT. Protein: CASSYRPREGNTEAFF.

The chain is built from TRBV24-1 and TRBJ2-7; 9 positions match TRBD2. V gave up 4 bases and J gave up 3 bases; unmatched junction bases: 6. This CDR3 region has 15 residues. Germline V CDR1 and CDR2: KGHDR, SFDVKD. The CDR3 DNA reads TGTGCCACCAGTGACTCGACTAGCGGCGGCTACGAGCAGTACTTC. This encodes CATSDSTSGGYEQYF.

This clonotype was recorded a few times. V is TRBV20-1 and J is TRBJ2-7, with D possibly being TRBD2 (6 bases). The V and J ends lost 4 bases and 2 bases respectively, with 18 bases between them. In germline, CDR1 is DFQATT, CDR2 SNEGSKA (reference sequence). This CDR3 contains 15 residues. The CDR3 nucleotides are TGCAGTGCTATTGGCGGGACGTCCCTAACCTACGAGCAGTACTTC. Protein: CSAIGGTSLTYEQYF.

The chain recombines TRBV6-2 or TRBV6-3 with TRBJ1-5; 8 nucleotides line up with TRBD1. CDR3 size: 16 residues. Germline-derived CDR1 and CDR2 are MNHEY and SVGEGT. V lost 5 bases, J lost 0 bases, and 6 bases stayed unmatched. DNA of the CDR3: TGTGCCAGCAGTGCCCAGGGGGCAAATAGCAATCAGCCCCAGCATTTT. It specifies CASSAQGANSNQPQHF.

This chain connects TRBV28 to TRBJ2-2; D is possibly TRBD2 (7 bases). Trimming cost V 5 bases and J 5 bases, with 15 bases left between them. In germline, CDR1 is MDHEN, CDR2 SYDVKM. This CDR3 is 15 amino acids long. CDR3 DNA: TGTGCCAGCAGTCGCCGGGGGGCGGGGACCGGGGAGCTGTTTTTT. Its translation: CASSRRGAGTGELFF.

In this sample, this clonotype turned up a few times. The chain carries TRBV6-5 and TRBJ1-5; the D is unclear. Trimming cost V 2 bases and J 1 base, with 9 bases left between them. The CDR3 extends over 15 amino acids. The germline V gene encodes CDR1 MNHEY and CDR2 SVGAGI. The CDR3 DNA reads TGTGCCAGCAGTTACGGAGGAGCGAGCAATCAGCCCCAGCATTTT. Protein product: CASSYGGASNQPQHF.

This clonotype was counted only a few times. The chain is built from TRBV6-2 or TRBV6-3 and TRBJ1-2; tentatively, D is TRBD1 (6 bases). The germline CDR1 and CDR2 sequences are MNHEY and SVGEGT. V was pared by 5 bases and J by 4 bases, with 14 bases between. This CDR3 is 14 amino acids long. CDR3 nucleotide sequence: TGTGCCAGCAGTCACCCGGACAGAGGCTATGGCTACACCTTC. It yields the protein CASSHPDRGYGYTF.

This clonotype was found a few times. The rearrangement joins TRBV6-6 to TRBJ1-2, with 9 positions matching TRBD1. Germline loops: CDR1 MNHNY, CDR2 SVGAGI (reference sequence). CDR3 size: 13 residues. Unmatched junction bases numbered 4, after V lost 6 bases and J lost 5 bases. CDR3 amino acids: CASRSGQGYGYTF. Here the CDR3 DNA reads TGTGCCAGCAGATCCGGACAGGGGTATGGCTACACCTTC.

The table lists this clonotype with a few counts. The CDR3 here is CASSLDPATYEQYF. The CDR3 region has the DNA TGTGCCAGCAGCTTGGACCCCGCGACCTACGAGCAGTACTTC. The chain couples TRBV5-5 to TRBJ2-7; D remains unclear. The germline CDR1 and CDR2 sequences are SGHKS and YYEKEE (reference sequence). This CDR3 region has 14 residues. V was clipped by 0 bases and J by 2 bases, with 9 bases between them.

V is TRBV5-1 and J is TRBJ2-3; D call uncertain. CDR1 is SGHRS, CDR2 YFSETQ, per germline. Trimming took 5 bases from V and 0 from J, leaving 13 bases between them. The CDR3 consists of 15 residues. CDR3: CASSRGETSTDTQYF. As DNA, the CDR3 is TGCGCCAGCAGTAGAGGAGAAACTAGCACAGATACGCAGTATTTT.

The genes are TRBV7-9 and TRBJ2-5; 10 nucleotides align to TRBD2. Trimming at V came to 5 bases and at J to 4 bases, leaving 10 bases not matched to a gene. CDR1 and CDR2 from the germline V gene are SEHNR and FQNEAQ (reference sequence). The CDR3 totals 16 residues. CDR3 in amino acids: CASSLTSLAGAETQYF. The CDR3 region has the DNA TGTGCCAGCAGCCTTACCTCGCTAGCGGGAGCAGAGACCCAGTACTTC.

This clonotype was picked up many times. V gene TRBV2 combines with J gene TRBJ1-1; D remains unclear. CDR3 length equals 13 residues. CDR1 and CDR2 (germline): SNHLY, FYNNEI. With 3 bases removed from V and 4 bases from J, the gap between germline ends came to 9 bases. The DNA of the CDR3 is TGTGCCAGCAGTGACGGACGGTCCACTGAAGCTTTCTTT. This codes for CASSDGRSTEAFF.

This clonotype was seen at least ten times. The CDR3 nucleotides are TGTGCCAGCAGTCCCAGTGGAGGGCCTAATGAAAAACTGTTTTTT. Translating gives CASSPSGGPNEKLFF. The chain is built from TRBV12-3 or TRBV12-4 and TRBJ1-4; D is uncertain. This CDR3 contains 15 residues. The V gene lost 5 bases and the J gene lost 3 bases, with 13 bases spanning the gap.